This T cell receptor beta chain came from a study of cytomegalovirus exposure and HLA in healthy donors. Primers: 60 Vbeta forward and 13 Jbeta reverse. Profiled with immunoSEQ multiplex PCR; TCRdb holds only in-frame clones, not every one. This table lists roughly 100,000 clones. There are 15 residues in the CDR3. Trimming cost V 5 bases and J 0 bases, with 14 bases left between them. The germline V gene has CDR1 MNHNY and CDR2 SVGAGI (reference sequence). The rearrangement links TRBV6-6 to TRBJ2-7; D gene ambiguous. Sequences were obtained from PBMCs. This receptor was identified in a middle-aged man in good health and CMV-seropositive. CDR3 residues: CASSKPQQNSYEQYF. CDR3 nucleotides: TGTGCCAGCAGTAAGCCTCAACAGAACTCCTACGAGCAGTACTTC.